These 9 T cell receptor beta chains were all obtained from the same sample, sequenced in a study of CD8 T cells in ankylosing spondylitis. TCRdb passed the 5' RACE reads through MiXCR, listing each CDR3 protein once. The sample contains some 120,000 distinct CDR3 sequences, about 13% of which appear only once. The sequencing input was blood, either unsorted or a sorted T cell fraction (not recorded which). Source of these receptors: a female donor with ankylosing spondylitis or in good health (not recorded which).

This chain uses TRBV5-1 with TRBJ2-1, with TRBD2 as a possible D gene (6 bases). The germline V gene has CDR1 SGHRS and CDR2 YFSETQ. This CDR3 region has 14 residues. V dropped 0 bases and J dropped 5 bases, with 9 bases sitting between them. The CDR3 sequence: CASSLATRNNEQFF. The CDR3 bases are TGCGCCAGCAGCTTGGCGACTAGAAACAATGAGCAGTTCTTC.

This clonotype came up many times. The rearrangement uses TRBV10-3 and TRBJ1-3; 7 nucleotides agree with TRBD1. CDR1 is ENHRY, CDR2 SYGVKD, per germline. There are 14 residues in the CDR3. V trimming: 7 bases; J trimming: 0 bases; junction bases outside the gene matches: 3. Here the CDR3 reads CAINDRDSGNTIYF. The CDR3 DNA reads as TGTGCCATCAATGACAGGGACTCTGGAAACACCATATATTTT.

The rearrangement links TRBV7-3 to TRBJ2-3; 7 bases match TRBD1. After removal of 2 bases from V and 0 bases from J, the junction contained 2 bases not matched to a gene. CDR1 is SGHTA, CDR2 FQGTGA, per germline. The CDR3 runs 15 residues. In nucleotides, the CDR3 is TGTGCCAGCAGCTTATGGGGACAGAGCACAGATACGCAGTATTTT. This encodes CASSLWGQSTDTQYF.

At least ten counts were recorded for this clonotype. The chain joins TRBV4-2 to TRBJ2-7; TRBD2 matches at 9 bases. This CDR3 has 16 residues. Germline lookup yields CDR1 LGHNA and CDR2 YNFKEQ. V trimming: 4 bases; J trimming: 0 bases; junction bases outside the gene matches: 7. The CDR3 bases are TGTGCCAGCAGCCGAAATCTAGCGGGAACCTCCTACGAGCAGTACTTC. It yields the protein CASSRNLAGTSYEQYF.

The chain carries TRBV5-1 and TRBJ2-7; D perhaps matches TRBD1 (5 bases). CDR1 and CDR2 (germline): SGHRS, YFSETQ. The CDR3 extends over 15 amino acids. V gave up 1 base and J gave up 0 bases, with 11 bases separating them. The CDR3 DNA is TGCGCCAGCAGCTTGCAGGGTGGGGACTCCTACGAGCAGTACTTC. This sequence encodes CASSLQGGDSYEQYF. Using reference TRBV5-1 and TRBJ2-7 for the parts outside the CDR3, the full variable domain is KAGVTQTPRYLIKTRGQQVTLSCSPISGHRSVSWYQQTPGQGLQFLFEYFSETQRNKGNFPGRFSGRQFSNSRSEMNVSTLELGDSALYLCASSLQGGDSYEQYFGPGTRLTVT.

This clonotype occurred many times. This sequence joins TRBV5-1 and TRBJ1-1, with D unresolved. This CDR3 is built from 15 residues. V was cut by 0 bases and J by 1 base, with 10 bases left in between. Germline CDR1 is SGHRS and CDR2 is YFSETQ. The CDR3 DNA reads TGCGCCAGCAGCTTGGACGAGGCGAGGAACACTGAAGCTTTCTTT. Translating it yields CASSLDEARNTEAFF.

This clonotype has only a few counts. This rearrangement joins TRBV20-1 to TRBJ2-7; possible D gene TRBD1, 6 bases. The CDR3 extends over 15 amino acids. The V gene lost 3 bases and the J gene lost 0 bases, with 15 bases spanning the gap. CDR1 is DFQATT, CDR2 SNEGSKA, per germline (reference sequence). In DNA form, the CDR3 reads TGCAGTGCTAGCGTCTCAGGGGTAGGCTCCTACGAGCAGTACTTC. Its translation is CSASVSGVGSYEQYF.

This clonotype was observed at least ten times. The chain has TRBV9 and TRBJ1-1, with 8 bases matching TRBD1. Per germline, CDR1 SGDLS and CDR2 YYNGEE. V was pared by 4 bases and J by 4 bases, with 9 bases of the junction left unmatched. This CDR3 is 15 amino acids long. The CDR3 loop is CASSFGPDRATEAFF. The CDR3 nucleotides are TGTGCCAGCAGCTTCGGTCCGGACAGGGCCACTGAAGCTTTCTTT.

This clonotype was detected ten times or more. The rearrangement joins TRBV12-3 or TRBV12-4 to TRBJ1-5, with a possible D match to TRBD1 (5 bases). V lost 4 bases to trimming and J lost 1 base, with 14 bases between them. The CDR3 loop spans 16 amino acids. The CDR3 reads CASSSGQAGSNQPQHF. The CDR3 DNA is TGTGCCAGCAGTTCGGGGCAGGCGGGGAGCAATCAGCCCCAGCATTTT.